This TCR beta chain was sequenced for a study of shared clonotypes between healthy human individuals. Germline lookup yields CDR1 MDHEN and CDR2 SYDVKM. V lost 8 bases and J lost 6, with 22 bases in between. This CDR3 spans 15 amino acids. Libraries were prepared by immunoSEQ multiplex PCR; TCRdb keeps only in-frame clonotypes and omits some of them. This sample carries about 2.5 million clones, 85% to 95% of them seen once, and the ten largest clones take about 0.36%. Input material: naive CD4+ T cells from PBMCs. Stated subset: CD45RA+ positively selected. This receptor was obtained from a man between 18 and 29 years old in good health. Some clones in this sample may be carry-over from other donors' samples. This chain connects TRBV28 to TRBJ1-2; unclear D gene. CDR3 sequence reads: CASGITVSGGHGYTF. CDR3 DNA sequence: TGTGCCAGCGGTATCACTGTATCGGGCGGGCATGGCTACACCTTC.